The clone carrying this T cell receptor beta chain occurred many times. The antigen is unknown. Per germline, CDR1 MNHEY and CDR2 SMNVEV (reference sequence). V shed 5 bases and J 5 bases; nucleotides not matched to a gene: 6. The CDR3 extends over 14 amino acids. Amplification yielded TCR beta CDR3 regions, with RNA transcripts as the source. Using the HTBI primer set, a first-round RT-PCR was run on the TCR CDR3. Each CDR3 protein is one row after TCRdb ran MiXCR on the multiplex PCR reads. The repertoire holds roughly 260,000 distinct CDR3 sequences, with just over 14% as singletons. The data are from a study of T cells in Graves' hyperthyroidism and ophthalmopathy. General study points: Ophthalmopathy was model-predicted a median 6.5 months pre-onset. Most thyroid clonotypes with frequency above 0.001 were detected in blood.

Sequenced: blood. The TCR was taken from a woman in her thirties or forties with Graves' hyperthyroidism that later progressed to Graves' ophthalmopathy. The genes are TRBV27 and TRBJ1-1; 9 nucleotides line up with TRBD1. The CDR3 nucleotides are TGTGCCAGCAGTGGGACAGGGAGTGGTACTGAAGCTTTCTTT. It translates to CASSGTGSGTEAFF.